This TCR beta chain was sequenced for a study of T cells after posttransplantation cyclophosphamide. Findings and limits, study-wide: Tissue-infiltrating T cells from skin or gut overlapped little with blood T cells. Later post-transplant blood repertoires were often dominated by donor CD8+ memory clones. Recipient CMV seropositivity and CMV reactivation strongly tracked TRB clonality.

To note about this clone: Its cognate antigen is unknown.

Cyclophosphamide on days +3 and +4 followed busulfan-fludarabine conditioning and a marrow graft. Profiled with immunoSEQ multiplex PCR; TCRdb holds only in-frame clones, not every one. The table records 6,000 to 7,500 clones, approximately 80% of them present only once. The sequence was obtained from a female patient between 50 and 60 years old who received an allogeneic stem cell transplant from a related donor, was CMV-positive, and had no GVHD. Some T cells may arise from the graft donor. This specimen consisted of PBMCs, obtained after allogeneic stem cell transplant with posttransplant cyclophosphamide.

The CDR3 DNA follows: TGTGCCACCAGGGGCAGGGGGCAGTACAATGAGCAGTTCTTC. Protein: CATRGRGQYNEQFF. The chain is built from TRBV15 and TRBJ2-1; 8 bases fit TRBD1. The CDR3 consists of 14 residues. Germline CDR1 is LNHNV and CDR2 is YYDKDF (reference sequence). The J segment lost 4 bases and the V segment lost 6 bases, leaving 5 bases of the junction unmatched.